The sequence of this T cell receptor (beta chain) was determined in a study of Ad26.COV2.S vaccination and SARS-CoV-2 variants. As for the study in general: Donor was one of the participants in the Ad26.COV2.S arm of the COV1001 trial.

Clones were sequenced by immunoSEQ multiplex PCR, and TCRdb holds only the in-frame ones, with some missing. The sample lists about 350,000 clones; approximately 84% were seen once. V lost 0 bases and J lost 6, with 10 bases in between. CDR1 is SGDLS, CDR2 YYNGEE, per germline. The CDR3 spans 13 residues. This sample's treatment: roughly 18 received Ad26.COV2.S at low or high dose, single or two shots; roughly five received placebo; per-sample allocation not given. The samples were gathered on day 63 after the first injection of vaccine or placebo. The receptor's source is a person between 18 and 65 years old who received the Ad26.COV2.S COVID-19 vaccine or a placebo. The sample was peripheral blood, taken in a trial of Ad26.COV2.S vaccine versus placebo. J is TRBJ2-7 and V is TRBV9; no clear D gene. CDR3 region: CASSVALWGEQYF. In DNA form, the CDR3 reads TGTGCCAGCAGCGTAGCCCTTTGGGGCGAGCAGTACTTC. Drawing the rest from reference TRBV9 and TRBJ2-7, the complete variable domain is DSGVTQTPKHLITATGQRVTLRCSPRSGDLSVYWYQQSLDQGLQFLIQYYNGEERAKGNILERFSAQQFPDLHSELNLSSLELGDSALYFCASSVALWGEQYFGPGTRLTVT.